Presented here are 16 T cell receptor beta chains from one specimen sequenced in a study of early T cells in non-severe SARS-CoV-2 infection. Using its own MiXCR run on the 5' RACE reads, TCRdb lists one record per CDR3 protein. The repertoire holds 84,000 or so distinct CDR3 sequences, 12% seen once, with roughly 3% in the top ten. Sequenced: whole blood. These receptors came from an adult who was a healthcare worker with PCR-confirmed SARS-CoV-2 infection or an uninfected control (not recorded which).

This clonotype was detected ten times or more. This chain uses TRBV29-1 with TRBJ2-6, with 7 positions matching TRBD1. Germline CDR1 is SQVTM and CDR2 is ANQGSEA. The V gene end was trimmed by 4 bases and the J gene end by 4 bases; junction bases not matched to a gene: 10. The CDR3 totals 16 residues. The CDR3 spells CSVGGRTGTGANVLTF. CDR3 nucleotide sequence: TGCAGCGTTGGCGGTCGGACAGGAACCGGGGCCAACGTCCTGACTTTC.

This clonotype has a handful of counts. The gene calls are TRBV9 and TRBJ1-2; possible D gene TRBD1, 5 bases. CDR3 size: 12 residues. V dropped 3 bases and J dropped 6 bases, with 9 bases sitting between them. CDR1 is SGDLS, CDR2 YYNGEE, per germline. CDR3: CASSGQGNGYTF. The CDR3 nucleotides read TGTGCCAGCAGCGGGCAGGGAAATGGCTACACCTTC.

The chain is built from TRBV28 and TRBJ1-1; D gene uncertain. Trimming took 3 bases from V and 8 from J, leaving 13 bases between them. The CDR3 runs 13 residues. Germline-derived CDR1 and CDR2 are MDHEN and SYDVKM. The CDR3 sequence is CASSFAFRTEAFF. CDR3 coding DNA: TGTGCCAGCAGTTTTGCCTTCCGGACGGAAGCTTTCTTT.

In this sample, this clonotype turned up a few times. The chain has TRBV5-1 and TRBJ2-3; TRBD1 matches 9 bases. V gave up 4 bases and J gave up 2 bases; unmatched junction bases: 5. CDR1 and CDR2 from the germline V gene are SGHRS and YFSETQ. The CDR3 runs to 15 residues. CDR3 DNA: TGCGCCAGCAGCCTGGACAGGGGCAACACAGATACGCAGTATTTT. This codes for CASSLDRGNTDTQYF. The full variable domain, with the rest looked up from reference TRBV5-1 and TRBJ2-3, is KAGVTQTPRYLIKTRGQQVTLSCSPISGHRSVSWYQQTPGQGLQFLFEYFSETQRNKGNFPGRFSGRQFSNSRSEMNVSTLELGDSALYLCASSLDRGNTDTQYFGPGTRLTVL.

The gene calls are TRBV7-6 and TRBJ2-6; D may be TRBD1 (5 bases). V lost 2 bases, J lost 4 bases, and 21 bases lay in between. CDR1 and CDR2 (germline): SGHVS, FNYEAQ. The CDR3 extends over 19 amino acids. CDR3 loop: CASSLIATGQPSGANVLTF. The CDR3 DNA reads TGTGCCAGCAGCTTAATCGCAACAGGACAACCTTCCGGGGCCAACGTCCTGACTTTC.

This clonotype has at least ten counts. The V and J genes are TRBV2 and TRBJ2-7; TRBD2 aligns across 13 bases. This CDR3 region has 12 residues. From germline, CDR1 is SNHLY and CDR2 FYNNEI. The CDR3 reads CAGTSGAYEQYF. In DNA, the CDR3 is TGTGCTGGGACTAGCGGGGCCTACGAGCAGTACTTC. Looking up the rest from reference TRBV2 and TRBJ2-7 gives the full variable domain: EPEVTQTPSHQVTQMGQEVILRCVPISNHLYFYWYRQILGQKVEFLVSFYNNEISEKSEIFDDQFSVERPDGSNFTLKIRSTKLEDSAMYFCAGTSGAYEQYFGPGTRLTVT.

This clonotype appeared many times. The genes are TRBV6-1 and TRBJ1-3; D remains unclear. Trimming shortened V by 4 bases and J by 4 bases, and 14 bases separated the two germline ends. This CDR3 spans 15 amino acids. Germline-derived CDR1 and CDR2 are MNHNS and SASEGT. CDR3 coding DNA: TGTGCCAGCAGTGGACAAGCTGGAAGAGGAAACACCATATATTTT. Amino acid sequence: CASSGQAGRGNTIYF.

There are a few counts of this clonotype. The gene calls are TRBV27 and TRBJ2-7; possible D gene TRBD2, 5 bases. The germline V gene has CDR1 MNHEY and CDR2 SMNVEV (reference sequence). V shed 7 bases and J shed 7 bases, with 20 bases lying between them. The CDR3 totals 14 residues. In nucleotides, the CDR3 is TGTGCCAGCAAGGCGGGCCTCAACCCGGGGGAGCAGTACTTC. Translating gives CASKAGLNPGEQYF.

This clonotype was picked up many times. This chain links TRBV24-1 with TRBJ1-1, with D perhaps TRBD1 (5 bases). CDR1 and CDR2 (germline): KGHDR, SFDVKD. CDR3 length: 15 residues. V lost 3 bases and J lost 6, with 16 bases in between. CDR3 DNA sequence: TGTGCCACCAGTGATGGGGACGCCCGAAGGGCTGAAGCTTTCTTT. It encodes CATSDGDARRAEAFF.

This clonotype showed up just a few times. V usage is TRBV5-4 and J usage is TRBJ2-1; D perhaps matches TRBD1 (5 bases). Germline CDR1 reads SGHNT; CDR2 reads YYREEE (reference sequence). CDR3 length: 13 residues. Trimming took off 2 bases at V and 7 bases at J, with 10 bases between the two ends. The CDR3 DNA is TGTGCCAGCAGCTTTCCCCAGGGTAATGAGCAGTTCTTC. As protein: CASSFPQGNEQFF. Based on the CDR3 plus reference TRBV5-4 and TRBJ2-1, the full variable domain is ETGVTQSPTHLIKTRGQQVTLRCSSQSGHNTVSWYQQALGQGPQFIFQYYREEENGRGNFPPRFSGLQFPNYSSELNVNALELDDSALYLCASSFPQGNEQFFGPGTRLTVL.

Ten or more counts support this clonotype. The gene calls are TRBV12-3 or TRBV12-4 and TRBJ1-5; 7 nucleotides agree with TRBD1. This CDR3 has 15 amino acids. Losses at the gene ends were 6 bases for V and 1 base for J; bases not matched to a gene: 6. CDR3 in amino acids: CASSPQGWSNQPQHF. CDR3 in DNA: TGTGCCAGCAGCCCACAGGGGTGGAGCAATCAGCCCCAGCATTTT.

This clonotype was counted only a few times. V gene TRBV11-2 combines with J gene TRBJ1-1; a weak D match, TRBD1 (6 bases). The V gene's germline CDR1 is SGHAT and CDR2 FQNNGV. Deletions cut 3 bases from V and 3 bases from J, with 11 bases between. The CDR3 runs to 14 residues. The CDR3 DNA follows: TGTGCCAGCAGCTTGACCCAGGGGTACACTGAAGCTTTCTTT. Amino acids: CASSLTQGYTEAFF.

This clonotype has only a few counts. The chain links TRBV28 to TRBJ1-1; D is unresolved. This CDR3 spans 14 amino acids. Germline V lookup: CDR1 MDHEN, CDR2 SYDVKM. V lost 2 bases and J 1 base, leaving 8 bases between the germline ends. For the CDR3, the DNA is TGTGCCAGCAGTTTAATACAGTCGAACACTGAAGCTTTCTTT. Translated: CASSLIQSNTEAFF.

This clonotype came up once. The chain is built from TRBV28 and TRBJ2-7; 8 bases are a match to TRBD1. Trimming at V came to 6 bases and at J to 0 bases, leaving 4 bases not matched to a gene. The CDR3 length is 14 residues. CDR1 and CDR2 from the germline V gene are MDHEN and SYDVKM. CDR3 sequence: CASSLDRGSYEQYF. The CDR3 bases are TGTGCCAGCAGCCTCGACAGGGGCTCCTACGAGCAGTACTTC.

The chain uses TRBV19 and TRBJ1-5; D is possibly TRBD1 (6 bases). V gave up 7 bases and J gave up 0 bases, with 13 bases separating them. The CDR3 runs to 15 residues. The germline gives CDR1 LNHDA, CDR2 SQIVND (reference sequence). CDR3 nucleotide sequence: TGTGCCAGTACCCTACAGGGCAATAGCAATCAGCCCCAGCATTTT. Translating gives CASTLQGNSNQPQHF.

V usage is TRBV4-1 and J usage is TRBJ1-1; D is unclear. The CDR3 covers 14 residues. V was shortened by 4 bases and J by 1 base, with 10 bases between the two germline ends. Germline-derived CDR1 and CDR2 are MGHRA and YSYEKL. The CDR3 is CASSPSGWNTEAFF. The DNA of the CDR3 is TGCGCCAGCAGCCCCTCAGGATGGAACACTGAAGCTTTCTTT.